This entry concerns a single TCR beta chain. Its antigen remains unknown. Germline CDR1 reads WSHSY; CDR2 reads SAAADI. V gave up 8 bases and J gave up 1 base, with 15 bases separating them. CDR3 length equals 14 residues. This sample is part of a study of T cell responses to AZD1222 COVID-19 vaccine. Method: immunoSEQ multiplex PCR; TCRdb's copy keeps in-frame clones and lacks some. The sample consists of some 100,000 clones, approximately 88% of them appearing once. General study points: Clonal diversity was possibly underestimated; the donors were predominantly white British and more often female.

This specimen consisted of peripheral blood, obtained on day 0 of AZD1222 vaccination. The V call is TRBV10-2, the J call TRBJ2-7; D remains ambiguous. This TCR was sampled from an adult in good health. The CDR3 nucleotides read TGCGCCAGCTCCATCGGGCAACCTTCCTACGAGCAGTACTTC. Its protein product is CASSIGQPSYEQYF.